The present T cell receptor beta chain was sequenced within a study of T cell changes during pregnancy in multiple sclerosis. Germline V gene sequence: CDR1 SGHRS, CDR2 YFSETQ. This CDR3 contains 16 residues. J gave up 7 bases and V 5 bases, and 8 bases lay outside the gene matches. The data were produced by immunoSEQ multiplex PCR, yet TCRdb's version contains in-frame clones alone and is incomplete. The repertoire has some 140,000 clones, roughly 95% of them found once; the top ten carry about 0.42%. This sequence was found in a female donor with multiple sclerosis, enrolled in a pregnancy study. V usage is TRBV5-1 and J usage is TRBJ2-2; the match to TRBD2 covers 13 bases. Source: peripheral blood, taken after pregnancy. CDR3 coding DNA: TGCGCCAGCAGGTCCGGGACTAGCGGGATAAACGGGGAGCTGTTTTTT. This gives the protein CASRSGTSGINGELFF.